Presented here are 32 T cell receptor beta chains from one specimen sequenced in a study of molecular identifiers for immune sequencing clone quantification. TCRdb fed the PCR reads into MiXCR, producing one record per CDR3 protein. The sample yields roughly 93,000 distinct CDR3 sequences, around 19% seen once. The source material was naive CD8+ T cells from blood, with Jurkat cell RNA spiked in. Subset denoted: FACS-sorted CD8+CD4-CCR7+CD45RA+ naive T cells. The receptors derive from a human donor in good health. Some libraries in this study had Jurkat cell RNA spiked in.

The sample holds many counts of this clonotype. This rearrangement joins TRBV28 to TRBJ2-2; 8 nucleotides match TRBD1. The CDR3 loop spans 14 amino acids. The V gene end was trimmed by 3 bases and the J gene end by 4 bases; junction bases not matched to a gene: 1. The germline gives CDR1 MDHEN, CDR2 SYDVKM. This chain's CDR3 is CASSLGTGTGELFF. CDR3 DNA sequence: TGTGCCAGCAGTTTGGGGACAGGCACCGGGGAGCTGTTTTTT.

The chain uses TRBV6-1 and TRBJ2-5; D not certain. Looked up from germline, CDR1 is MNHNS and CDR2 is SASEGT. V dropped 6 bases and J dropped 5 bases, with 16 bases sitting between them. CDR3 length: 14 residues. The chain's CDR3 is CASSGDDVGETQYF. The CDR3 nucleotides are TGTGCCAGCAGCGGAGACGACGTAGGGGAGACCCAGTACTTC.

The sample holds many counts of this clonotype. The chain couples TRBV2 to TRBJ2-6; D is undetermined. Trimming took 7 bases from V and 4 from J, leaving 8 bases between them. The V gene's germline CDR1 is SNHLY and CDR2 FYNNEI. The CDR3 totals 13 residues. CDR3 protein: CASIGAGANVLTF. CDR3 nucleotide sequence: TGTGCCAGCATCGGAGCCGGGGCCAACGTCCTGACTTTC.

On this clonotype: This clone may be a read error of a much larger clone one base away. This chain joins TRBV4-3 and TRBJ2-7; 9 bases match TRBD2. The CDR3 spans 15 residues. In germline, CDR1 is LGHNA, CDR2 YSLEER. In DNA form, the CDR3 reads TGCGCCAGCAGCCAATCGACTAGCGGCTCCTACGCGCAGTACTTC. Translating gives CASSQSTSGSYAQYF.

This clonotype was seen repeatedly, ten times or more. V usage is TRBV13 and J usage is TRBJ2-3; D uncertain. The CDR3 covers 12 residues. Germline-derived CDR1 and CDR2 are PRHDT and FYEKMQ (reference sequence). The V end lost 5 bases, the J end lost 5 bases, and 8 bases lay between the germline ends. This CDR3 is CASSHQGDTQYF. CDR3 sequence (DNA): TGTGCCAGCAGCCACCAAGGAGATACGCAGTATTTT.

This clonotype came up many times. The rearrangement uses TRBV6-5 and TRBJ1-1, with D unresolved. This CDR3 has 13 amino acids. Germline V CDR1 and CDR2: MNHEY, SVGAGI. V was shortened by 4 bases and J by 2 bases, with 8 bases between the two germline ends. The CDR3, as DNA: TGTGCCAGCAGTTGGGGAAGAAACACTGAAGCTTTCTTT. Residues: CASSWGRNTEAFF.

This clonotype was seen at least ten times. CDR3: CASSLEGADTQYF. Written as DNA, the CDR3 is TGTGCCAGCAGTTTGGAGGGGGCAGATACGCAGTATTTT. This chain uses TRBV7-2 with TRBJ2-3; possibly TRBD1 or TRBD2 for D (6 bases each). With 6 bases removed from V and 4 bases from J, the gap between germline ends came to 11 bases. CDR1 is SGHTA and CDR2 is FQGNSA in the germline V gene. The CDR3 extends over 13 amino acids.

This clonotype came up many times. The genes are TRBV3-1 and TRBJ1-6; possible D gene TRBD1, 6 bases. V was pared by 4 bases and J by 7 bases, with 17 bases between. The CDR3 has 16 residues. Germline CDR1 reads LGHDT; CDR2 reads YNNKEL (reference sequence). The CDR3 region has the DNA TGTGCCAGCAGCCCCACCCCGGGGGCTGGAAATTCACCCCTCCACTTT. Amino acid sequence: CASSPTPGAGNSPLHF.

This chain links TRBV9 with TRBJ2-7; no definite D call. V lost 3 bases and J lost 3, with 4 bases in between. Per the germline V gene, CDR1 is SGDLS and CDR2 is YYNGEE. CDR3 size: 11 residues. The CDR3 sequence is CASSARYEQYF. The DNA of the CDR3 is TGTGCCAGCAGCGCCCGCTACGAGCAGTACTTC.

The sample holds many counts of this clonotype. V gene TRBV5-4 combines with J gene TRBJ2-6, with 9 bases fitting TRBD2. The CDR3 length is 19 residues. V shed 3 bases and J 4 bases; nucleotides not matched to a gene: 14. Germline V gene data show CDR1 as SGHNT and CDR2 as YYREEE (reference sequence). CDR3 nucleotides: TGTGCCAGCAGCTCCCAAGAACCGGGACTAGCAGCCGGGGCCAACGTCCTGACTTTC. The encoded protein is CASSSQEPGLAAGANVLTF.

This clonotype was recorded many times. This sequence joins TRBV27 and TRBJ1-1; 8 bases line up with TRBD1. Looked up from germline, CDR1 is MNHEY and CDR2 is SMNVEV (reference sequence). The CDR3 runs to 13 residues. The V segment lost 5 bases and the J segment 11 bases; nucleotides outside the gene matches: 10. The CDR3 spells CASSGIPGQEAFF. CDR3 nucleotide sequence: TGTGCCAGCAGTGGTATTCCGGGACAGGAGGCTTTCTTT.

This clonotype was detected many times. The chain carries TRBV4-1 and TRBJ2-3; 7 bases are shared with TRBD1. V lost 3 bases and J lost 11; bases outside the gene matches: 5. Germline values: CDR1 MGHRA, CDR2 YSYEKL. The CDR3 contains 12 residues. The CDR3 reads CASSQTRDRQYF. CDR3 bases: TGCGCCAGCAGCCAGACCCGGGACAGGCAGTATTTT.

CDR3 nucleotides: TGCGCCAGCAGCCAAGAGTTATTAGGGACAGTCACAACTGGGGGGGCTGAAGCTTTCTTT. It codes for CASSQELLGTVTTGGAEAFF. The J gene is TRBJ1-1, the V gene TRBV4-3; TRBD1 agrees at 7 bases. In germline, CDR1 is LGHNA, CDR2 YSLEER. V dropped 0 bases and J dropped 6; count of bases not matched to a gene: 22. CDR3 length: 20 residues.

This clonotype has at least ten counts. The chain links TRBV5-6 to TRBJ2-7; 8 bases fit TRBD1. CDR3 length equals 17 residues. Germline V gene data show CDR1 as SGHDT and CDR2 as YYEEEE. V was clipped by 3 bases and J by 2 bases; unmatched bases: 13. The CDR3 coding sequence is TGTGCCAGCAGCTCGGATAGGACAGGGTTTAATACCTACGAGCAGTACTTC. Its translation: CASSSDRTGFNTYEQYF.

As concerns this clonotype: A much larger clone lies a single base off, so this may be a read error. The rearrangement uses TRBV4-1 and TRBJ2-1, with D hard to call. The CDR3 is 15 amino acids. CDR1 MGHRA and CDR2 YSYEKL come from the germline V gene. The CDR3 loop reads CASSPDMAFYNAQFF. The CDR3 coding sequence is TGCGCCAGCAGCCCCGACATGGCCTTTTACAATGCGCAGTTCTTC.

This clonotype has at least ten counts. This chain links TRBV6-2 or TRBV6-3 with TRBJ2-3; 15 positions agree with TRBD2. The germline V gene has CDR1 MNHEY and CDR2 SVGEGT. The V gene end was trimmed by 2 bases and the J gene end by 4 bases; junction bases not matched to a gene: 7. CDR3 size: 18 residues. CDR3 bases: TGTGCCAGCAGTTACCAGTCTTGGACTAGCGGGGGGGCAGATACGCAGTATTTT. It translates to CASSYQSWTSGGADTQYF.

This clonotype was seen repeatedly, ten times or more. V and J are TRBV6-2 or TRBV6-3 and TRBJ2-2, with 7 bases lining up with TRBD1. The V and J ends lost 4 bases and 6 bases, in that order; junction bases with no gene match: 8. The germline V gene has CDR1 MNHEY and CDR2 SVGEGT. This CDR3 has 15 residues. The CDR3: CASSFTGAGPGELFF. In nucleotides, the CDR3 is TGTGCCAGCAGTTTCACAGGGGCTGGGCCCGGGGAGCTGTTTTTT.

Many counts were recorded for this clonotype. The chain couples TRBV30 to TRBJ1-1; the D is unclear. Germline V CDR1 and CDR2: GTSNPN, SVGIG (reference sequence). The CDR3 runs to 15 residues. Trimming pared 3 bases from V and 2 bases from J, leaving 16 bases between. Here the CDR3 DNA reads TGTGCCTGGAGCCCGCTGGGTAGCCCCAACACTGAAGCTTTCTTT. Residues: CAWSPLGSPNTEAFF.

This clonotype showed up many times. CDR3 DNA: TGTGCCAGCAGTTACTCGAGGTTTGGCCTTGTGGAAAAACTGTTTTTT. Its protein is CASSYSRFGLVEKLFF. V is TRBV6-5 and J is TRBJ1-4; D remains ambiguous. The V end lost 0 bases, the J end lost 8 bases, and 16 bases lay between the germline ends. CDR1 MNHEY and CDR2 SVGAGI come from the germline V gene. This CDR3 is built from 16 residues.

This clonotype was counted ten times or more. The chain has TRBV19 and TRBJ1-1; TRBD1 is a possible D gene (6 bases). The V gene lost 6 bases and the J gene lost 0 bases, with 20 bases spanning the gap. Germline values: CDR1 LNHDA, CDR2 SQIVND (reference sequence). The CDR3 has 17 amino acids. This CDR3 is CASSSWVGAGMNTEAFF. The CDR3 DNA sequence: TGTGCCAGTAGCTCCTGGGTGGGGGCAGGGATGAACACTGAAGCTTTCTTT.

This rearrangement joins TRBV14 to TRBJ2-2; D is perhaps TRBD2 (6 bases). V lost 1 base to trimming and J lost 0 bases, with 12 bases between them. CDR1 is SGHDN, CDR2 FVKESK, per germline. This CDR3 comprises 17 residues. CDR3 DNA sequence: TGTGCCAGCAGCCAAGTCTTCGGACTATCGAACACCGGGGAGCTGTTTTTT. This sequence encodes CASSQVFGLSNTGELFF.

This clonotype showed up many times. The CDR3 sequence: CASSSSGYTEAFF. The CDR3 nucleotides read TGTGCCAGCAGTTCCTCGGGTTACACTGAAGCTTTCTTT. The rearrangement links TRBV12-3 or TRBV12-4 to TRBJ1-1; D not resolved. Trimming stripped 4 bases from V and 3 bases from J, with 9 bases between. This CDR3 has 13 amino acids.

This clonotype appeared many times. The chain couples TRBV3-1 to TRBJ2-5; no clear D. The CDR3 runs to 15 residues. The germline V and J ends were trimmed by 1 base and 4 bases, with 13 bases remaining between them. The germline gives CDR1 LGHDT, CDR2 YNNKEL (reference sequence). The CDR3 sequence: CASSQVPTNRETQYF. As DNA, the CDR3 is TGTGCCAGCAGCCAAGTTCCCACTAATCGAGAGACCCAGTACTTC.

On this clonotype: A much larger clone sits a single nucleotide away, making a read error possible. The rearrangement uses TRBV28 and TRBJ2-7, with TRBD1 as a possible D gene (6 bases). The CDR3 runs 13 residues. Germline values: CDR1 MDHEN, CDR2 SYDVKM. The chain's CDR3 is CASSRDNSYEQCF. The CDR3 DNA follows: TGTGCCAGCAGCCGGGACAACTCCTACGAGCAGTGCTTC. The full variable domain, completed using reference TRBV28 and TRBJ2-7, is DVKVTQSSRYLVKRTGEKVFLECVQDMDHENMFWYRQDPGLGLRLIYFSYDVKMKEKGDIPEGYSVSREKKERFSLILESASTNQTSMYLCASSRDNSYEQCFGPGTRLTVT.

This clonotype was observed at least ten times. The chain has TRBV25-1 and TRBJ2-7, with a weak D call TRBD2 (6 bases). V lost 3 bases and J lost 3, with 15 bases in between. Germline V gene lookup returns CDR1 MGHDK and CDR2 SYGVNS. The CDR3 has 15 residues. The CDR3 region is CASSDPGSGFYEQYF. The CDR3 region has the DNA TGTGCCAGCAGTGACCCGGGAAGCGGGTTCTACGAGCAGTACTTC.

This clonotype showed up many times. CDR3 protein: CASSVATGDYGYTF. CDR3 DNA: TGTGCCAGCAGCGTAGCTACAGGTGACTATGGCTACACCTTC. The chain has TRBV9 and TRBJ1-2, with TRBD1 as a possible D gene (5 bases). Germline CDR1 and CDR2: SGDLS and YYNGEE. The CDR3 is made up of 14 amino acids. Trimming took off 0 bases at V and 3 bases at J, with 9 bases between the two ends.

This clonotype was seen ten or more times. The chain is built from TRBV19 and TRBJ2-1; 9 nucleotides agree with TRBD2. Germline assignment: CDR1 LNHDA and CDR2 SQIVND (reference sequence). Trimming cost V 4 bases and J 4 bases; bases outside gene matches: 8. The length of the CDR3 is 16 residues. DNA of the CDR3: TGTGCCAGTAGTAATGGCGGGAGGGCCTCATACAATGAGCAGTTCTTC. Its protein is CASSNGGRASYNEQFF.

In its sample, this clonotype was seen many times. This chain links TRBV19 with TRBJ2-1; the match to TRBD2 covers 12 bases. This CDR3 comprises 15 residues. Germline assignment: CDR1 LNHDA and CDR2 SQIVND (reference sequence). Trimming at V came to 5 bases and at J to 7 bases, leaving 6 bases not matched to a gene. The CDR3 is CASSLTSGGSNEQFF. The CDR3 nucleotides are TGTGCCAGTAGTCTGACTAGCGGGGGTTCGAATGAGCAGTTCTTC.

Of note for this clonotype: One base away lies a much larger clone, so this may be a sequencing read error. Here the CDR3 DNA reads TGTGCCAGCAGTATCAGGGGGTTCGGGGAGCTGTTTTTT. It codes for CASSIRGFGELFF. The chain uses TRBV4-2 and TRBJ2-2, with 7 bases that match TRBD1. This CDR3 has 13 residues. Trimming at V came to 6 bases and at J to 7 bases, leaving 5 bases not matched to a gene. CDR1 LGHNA and CDR2 YNFKEQ come from the germline V gene.

As concerns this clonotype: A much larger clonotype is one base distant, so this may be a read error. The CDR3 DNA sequence: TGTGCCAACAGGGGCAGACGCACAGATACGCAGTATTTT. Translating gives CANRGRRTDTQYF. J is TRBJ2-3 and V is TRBV12-3 or TRBV12-4; the match to TRBD1 covers 7 bases. The CDR3 loop spans 13 amino acids. The ends lost 10 bases at V and 1 base at J; junction bases unmatched: 5.

The table lists this clonotype with many counts. V usage is TRBV20-1 and J usage is TRBJ2-7, with D tentatively TRBD2 (5 bases). CDR1 and CDR2 (germline): DFQATT, SNEGSKA (reference sequence). The CDR3 has 11 amino acids. Trimming removed 6 bases from V and 4 bases from J, with 10 bases in between. The CDR3 loop reads CSARRGYEQYF. Written as DNA, the CDR3 is TGCAGTGCAAGACGGGGATACGAGCAGTACTTC.

This clonotype occurred many times. This sequence joins TRBV2 and TRBJ2-6, with D unclear. This CDR3 contains 15 residues. The ends were cut back, 6 bases at V and 3 bases at J, with 12 bases in the middle. CDR1 is SNHLY, CDR2 FYNNEI, per germline. The CDR3 coding sequence is TGTGCCAGCAGGCAAGAGGCATTTGGGGCCAACGTCCTGACTTTC. It is translated as CASRQEAFGANVLTF.